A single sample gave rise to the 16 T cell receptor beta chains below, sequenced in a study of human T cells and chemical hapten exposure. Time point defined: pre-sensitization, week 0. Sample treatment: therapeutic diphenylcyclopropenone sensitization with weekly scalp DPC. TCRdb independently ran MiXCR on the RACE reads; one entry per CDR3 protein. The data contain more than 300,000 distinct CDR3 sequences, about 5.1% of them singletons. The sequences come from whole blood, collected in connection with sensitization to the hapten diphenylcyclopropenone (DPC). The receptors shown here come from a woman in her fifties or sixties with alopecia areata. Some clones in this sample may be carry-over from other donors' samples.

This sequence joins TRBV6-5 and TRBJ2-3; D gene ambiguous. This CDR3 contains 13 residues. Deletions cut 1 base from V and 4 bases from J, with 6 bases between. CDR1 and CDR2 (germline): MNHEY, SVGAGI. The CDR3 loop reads CASSYFISDTQYF. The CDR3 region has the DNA TGTGCCAGCAGTTACTTCATTTCAGATACGCAGTATTTT.

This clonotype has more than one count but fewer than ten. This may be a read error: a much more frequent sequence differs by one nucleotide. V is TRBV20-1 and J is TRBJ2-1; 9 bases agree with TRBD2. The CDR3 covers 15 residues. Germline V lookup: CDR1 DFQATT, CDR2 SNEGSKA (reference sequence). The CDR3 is CGALSGRVAYNEQFF. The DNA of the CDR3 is TGCGGTGCACTTAGCGGGAGAGTAGCCTACAATGAGCAGTTCTTC.

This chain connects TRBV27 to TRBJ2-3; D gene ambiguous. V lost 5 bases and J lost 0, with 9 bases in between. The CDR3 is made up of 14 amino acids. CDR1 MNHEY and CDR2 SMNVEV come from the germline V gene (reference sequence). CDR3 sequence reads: CASSEVTSTDTQYF. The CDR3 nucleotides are TGTGCCAGCAGTGAGGTAACTAGCACAGATACGCAGTATTTT.

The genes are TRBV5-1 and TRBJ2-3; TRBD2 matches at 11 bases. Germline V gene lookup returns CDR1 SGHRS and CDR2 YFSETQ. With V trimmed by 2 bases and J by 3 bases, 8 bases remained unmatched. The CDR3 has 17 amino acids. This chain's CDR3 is CASSFIAGGPPTDTQYF. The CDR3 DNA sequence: TGCGCCAGCAGCTTCATAGCGGGGGGGCCACCGACAGATACGCAGTATTTT.

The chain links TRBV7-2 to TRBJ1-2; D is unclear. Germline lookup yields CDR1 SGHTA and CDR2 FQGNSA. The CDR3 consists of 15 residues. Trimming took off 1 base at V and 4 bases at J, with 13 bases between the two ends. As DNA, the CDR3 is TGTGCCAGCAGCTTAGTAGGGTCTGAGGGCTATGGCTACACCTTC. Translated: CASSLVGSEGYGYTF.

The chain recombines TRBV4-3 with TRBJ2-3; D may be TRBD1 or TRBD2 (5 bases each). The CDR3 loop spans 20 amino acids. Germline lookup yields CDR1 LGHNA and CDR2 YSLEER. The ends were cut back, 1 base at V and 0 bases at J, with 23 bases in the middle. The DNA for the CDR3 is TGCGCCAGCAGCCAAGCACACGAAAGTCGAGGGGCCCCTAGCACAGATACGCAGTATTTT. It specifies CASSQAHESRGAPSTDTQYF.

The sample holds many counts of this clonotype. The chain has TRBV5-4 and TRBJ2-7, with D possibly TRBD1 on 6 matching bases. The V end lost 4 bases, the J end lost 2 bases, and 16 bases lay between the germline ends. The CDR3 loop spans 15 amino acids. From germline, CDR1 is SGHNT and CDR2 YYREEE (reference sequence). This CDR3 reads CASSPLQGRTYEQYF. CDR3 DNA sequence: TGTGCCAGCAGCCCCCTACAGGGTAGGACCTACGAGCAGTACTTC.

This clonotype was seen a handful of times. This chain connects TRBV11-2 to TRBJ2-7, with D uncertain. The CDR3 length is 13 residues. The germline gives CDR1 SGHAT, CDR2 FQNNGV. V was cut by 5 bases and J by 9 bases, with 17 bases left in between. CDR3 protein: CASSAHDGGVQYF. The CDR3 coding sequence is TGTGCCAGCAGCGCGCATGACGGTGGGGTGCAGTACTTC.

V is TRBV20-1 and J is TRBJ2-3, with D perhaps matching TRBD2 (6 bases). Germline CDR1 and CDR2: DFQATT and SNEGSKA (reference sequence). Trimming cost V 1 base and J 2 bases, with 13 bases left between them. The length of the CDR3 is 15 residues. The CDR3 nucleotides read TGCAGTGCTAGAGTACCCTTAGCGGACACAGATACGCAGTATTTT. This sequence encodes CSARVPLADTDTQYF.

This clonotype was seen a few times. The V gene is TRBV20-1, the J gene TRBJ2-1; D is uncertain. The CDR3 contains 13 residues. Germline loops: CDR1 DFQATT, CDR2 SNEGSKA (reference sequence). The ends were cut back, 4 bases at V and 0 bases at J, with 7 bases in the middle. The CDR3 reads CSAMELSYNEQFF. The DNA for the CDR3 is TGCAGTGCTATGGAACTCTCCTACAATGAGCAGTTCTTC.

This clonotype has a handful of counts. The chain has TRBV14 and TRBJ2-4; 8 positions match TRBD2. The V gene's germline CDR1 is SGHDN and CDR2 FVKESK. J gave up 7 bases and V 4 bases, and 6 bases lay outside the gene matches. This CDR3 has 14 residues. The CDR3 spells CASSLSGSRNIQYF. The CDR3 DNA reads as TGTGCCAGCAGCCTGAGCGGGAGTCGGAACATTCAGTACTTC. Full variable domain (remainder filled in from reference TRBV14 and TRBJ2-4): EAGVTQFPSHSVIEKGQTVTLRCDPISGHDNLYWYRRVMGKEIKFLLHFVKESKQDESGMPNNRFLAERTGGTYSTLKVQPAELEDSGVYFCASSLSGSRNIQYFGAGTRLSVL.

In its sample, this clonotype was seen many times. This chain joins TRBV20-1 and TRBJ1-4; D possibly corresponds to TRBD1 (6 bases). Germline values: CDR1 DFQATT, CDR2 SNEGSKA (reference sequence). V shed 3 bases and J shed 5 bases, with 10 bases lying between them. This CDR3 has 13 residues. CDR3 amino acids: CSASNRANEKLFF. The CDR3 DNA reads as TGCAGTGCTAGTAACAGGGCGAATGAAAAACTGTTTTTT.

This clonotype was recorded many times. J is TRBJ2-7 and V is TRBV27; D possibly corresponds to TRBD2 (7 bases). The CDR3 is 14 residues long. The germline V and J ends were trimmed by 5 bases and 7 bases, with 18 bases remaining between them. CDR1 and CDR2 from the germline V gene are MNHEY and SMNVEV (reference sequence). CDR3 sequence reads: CASSPWAGASEQYF. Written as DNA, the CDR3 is TGTGCCAGCAGTCCGTGGGCGGGGGCCTCGGAGCAGTACTTC.

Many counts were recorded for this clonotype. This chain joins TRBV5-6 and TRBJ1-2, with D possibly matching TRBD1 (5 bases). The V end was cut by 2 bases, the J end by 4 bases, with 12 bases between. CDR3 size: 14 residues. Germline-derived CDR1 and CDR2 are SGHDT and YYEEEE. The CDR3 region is CASSFGRAIYGYTF. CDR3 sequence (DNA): TGTGCCAGCAGCTTCGGCAGGGCTATCTATGGCTACACCTTC.

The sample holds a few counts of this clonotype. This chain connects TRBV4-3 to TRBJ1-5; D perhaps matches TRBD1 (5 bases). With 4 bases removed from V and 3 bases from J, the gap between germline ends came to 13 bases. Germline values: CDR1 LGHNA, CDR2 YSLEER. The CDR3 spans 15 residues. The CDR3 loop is CASSPSLGDNQPQHF. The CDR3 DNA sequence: TGCGCCAGCAGCCCTTCCCTGGGGGACAATCAGCCCCAGCATTTT.

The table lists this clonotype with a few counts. The CDR3 reads CSARSAGQYNEQFF. The CDR3 bases are TGCAGTGCTAGAAGCGCGGGCCAATACAATGAGCAGTTCTTC. The V and J genes are TRBV20-1 and TRBJ2-1; a possible D gene is TRBD2 (5 bases). Germline V gene lookup returns CDR1 DFQATT and CDR2 SNEGSKA (reference sequence). The CDR3 runs 14 residues. The V end lost 2 bases, the J end lost 4 bases, and 12 bases lay between the germline ends.